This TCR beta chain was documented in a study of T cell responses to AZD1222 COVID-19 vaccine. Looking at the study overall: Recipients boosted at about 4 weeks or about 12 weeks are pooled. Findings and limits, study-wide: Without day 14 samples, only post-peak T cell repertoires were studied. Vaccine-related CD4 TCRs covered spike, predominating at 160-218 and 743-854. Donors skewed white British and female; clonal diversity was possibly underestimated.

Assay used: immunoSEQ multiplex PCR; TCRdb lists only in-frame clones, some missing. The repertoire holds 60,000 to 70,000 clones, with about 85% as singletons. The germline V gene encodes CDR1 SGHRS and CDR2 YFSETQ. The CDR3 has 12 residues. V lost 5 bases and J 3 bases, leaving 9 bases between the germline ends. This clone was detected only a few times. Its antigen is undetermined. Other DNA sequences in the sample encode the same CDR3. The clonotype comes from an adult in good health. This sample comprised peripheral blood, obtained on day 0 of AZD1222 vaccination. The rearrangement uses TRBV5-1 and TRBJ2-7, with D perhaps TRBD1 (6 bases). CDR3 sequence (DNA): TGCGCCAGCAGAGGCAGGGGCTACGAGCAGTACTTC. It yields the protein CASRGRGYEQYF.